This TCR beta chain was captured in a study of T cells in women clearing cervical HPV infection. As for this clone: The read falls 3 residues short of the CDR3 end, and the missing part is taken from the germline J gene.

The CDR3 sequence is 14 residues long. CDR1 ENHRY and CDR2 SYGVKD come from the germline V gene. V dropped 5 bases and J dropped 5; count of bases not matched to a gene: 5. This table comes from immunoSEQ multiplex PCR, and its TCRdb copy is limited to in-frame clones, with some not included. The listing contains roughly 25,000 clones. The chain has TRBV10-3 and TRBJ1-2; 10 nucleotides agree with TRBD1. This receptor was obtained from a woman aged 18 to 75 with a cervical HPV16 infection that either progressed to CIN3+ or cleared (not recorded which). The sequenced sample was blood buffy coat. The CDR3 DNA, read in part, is TGTGCCATCAGTCAGGGACAGGGGAAATATGGC. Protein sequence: CAISQGQGKYG. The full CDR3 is CAISQGQGKYGYTF.